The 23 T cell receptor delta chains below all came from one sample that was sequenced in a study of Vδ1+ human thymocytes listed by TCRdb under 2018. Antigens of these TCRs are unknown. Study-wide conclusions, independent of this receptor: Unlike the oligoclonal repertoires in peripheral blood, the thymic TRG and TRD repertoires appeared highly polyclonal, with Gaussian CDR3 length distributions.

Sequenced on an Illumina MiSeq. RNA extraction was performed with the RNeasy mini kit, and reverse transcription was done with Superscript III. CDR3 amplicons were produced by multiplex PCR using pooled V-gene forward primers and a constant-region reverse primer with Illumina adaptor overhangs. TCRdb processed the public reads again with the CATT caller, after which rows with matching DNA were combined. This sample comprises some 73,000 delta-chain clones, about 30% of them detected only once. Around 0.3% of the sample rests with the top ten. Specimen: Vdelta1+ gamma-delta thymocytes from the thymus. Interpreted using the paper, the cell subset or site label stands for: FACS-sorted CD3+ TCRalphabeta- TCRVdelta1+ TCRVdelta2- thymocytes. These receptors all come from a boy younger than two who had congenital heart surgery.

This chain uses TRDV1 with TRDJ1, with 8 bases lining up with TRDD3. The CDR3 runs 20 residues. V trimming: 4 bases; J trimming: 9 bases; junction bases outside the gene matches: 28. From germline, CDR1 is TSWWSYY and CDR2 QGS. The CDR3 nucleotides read TGTGCTCTTGGGGCAATTCGGGTCCCACCCCACTGGGGGCCCACGCTGGAACTCATCTTT. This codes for CALGAIRVPPHWGPTLELIF.

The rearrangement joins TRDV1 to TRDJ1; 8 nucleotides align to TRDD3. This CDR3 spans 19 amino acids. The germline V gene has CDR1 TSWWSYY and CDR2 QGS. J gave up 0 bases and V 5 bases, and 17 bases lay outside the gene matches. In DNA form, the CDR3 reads TGTGCTCTTGGGTTCCCCTCATACTGGGGGCTTGCGAACACCGATAAACTCATCTTT. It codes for CALGFPSYWGLANTDKLIF.

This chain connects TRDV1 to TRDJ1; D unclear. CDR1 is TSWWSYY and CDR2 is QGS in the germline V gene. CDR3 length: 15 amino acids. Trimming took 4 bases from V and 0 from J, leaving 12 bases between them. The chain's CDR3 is CALGVRVQDTDKLIF. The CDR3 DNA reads TGTGCTCTTGGGGTACGGGTACAGGACACCGATAAACTCATCTTT.

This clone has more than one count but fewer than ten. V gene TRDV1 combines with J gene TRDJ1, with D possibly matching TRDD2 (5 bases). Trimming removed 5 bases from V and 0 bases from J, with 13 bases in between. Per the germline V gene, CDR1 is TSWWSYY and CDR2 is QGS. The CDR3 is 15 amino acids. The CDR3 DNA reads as TGTGCTCTTGGGAATCTTCCCGTTTACACCGATAAACTCATCTTT. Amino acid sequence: CALGNLPVYTDKLIF.

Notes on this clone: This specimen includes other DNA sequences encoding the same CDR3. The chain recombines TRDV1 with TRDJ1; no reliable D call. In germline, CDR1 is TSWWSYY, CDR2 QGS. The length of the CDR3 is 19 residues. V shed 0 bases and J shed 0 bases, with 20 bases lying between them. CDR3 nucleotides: TGTGCTCTTGGGGAACTTGGACCAACTCCAACACCGGACACCGATAAACTCATCTTT. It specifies CALGELGPTPTPDTDKLIF.

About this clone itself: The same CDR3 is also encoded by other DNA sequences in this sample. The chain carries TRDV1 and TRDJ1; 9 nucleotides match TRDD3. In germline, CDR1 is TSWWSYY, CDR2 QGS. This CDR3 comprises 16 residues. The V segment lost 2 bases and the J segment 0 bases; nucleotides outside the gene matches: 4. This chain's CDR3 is CALGERSGGYTDKLIF. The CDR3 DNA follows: TGTGCTCTTGGGGAAAGGTCTGGGGGATACACCGATAAACTCATCTTT.

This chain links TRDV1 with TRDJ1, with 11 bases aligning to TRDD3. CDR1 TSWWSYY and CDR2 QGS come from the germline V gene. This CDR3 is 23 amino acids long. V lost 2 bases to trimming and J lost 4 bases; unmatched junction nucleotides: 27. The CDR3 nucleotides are TGTGCTCTTGGGGAATTGATGTCCTACTTGGTACTGGGGGATAAGCCTCTAGGCGATAAACTCATCTTT. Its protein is CALGELMSYLVLGDKPLGDKLIF.

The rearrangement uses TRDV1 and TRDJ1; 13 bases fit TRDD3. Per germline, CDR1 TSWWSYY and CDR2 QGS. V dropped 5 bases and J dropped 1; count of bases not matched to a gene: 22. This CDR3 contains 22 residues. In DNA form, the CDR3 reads TGTGCTCTTGGGCCCCGATTCCTACTCCGGGGACTGGGGGATACGTGCACCGATAAACTCATCTTT. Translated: CALGPRFLLRGLGDTCTDKLIF.

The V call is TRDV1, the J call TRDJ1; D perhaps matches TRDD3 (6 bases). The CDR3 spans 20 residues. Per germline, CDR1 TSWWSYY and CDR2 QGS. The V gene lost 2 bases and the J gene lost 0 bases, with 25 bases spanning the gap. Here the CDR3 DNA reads TGTGCTCTTGGGGAATCTTACGGTGGGATAAGTATTGTCTACACCGATAAACTCATCTTT. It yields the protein CALGESYGGISIVYTDKLIF.

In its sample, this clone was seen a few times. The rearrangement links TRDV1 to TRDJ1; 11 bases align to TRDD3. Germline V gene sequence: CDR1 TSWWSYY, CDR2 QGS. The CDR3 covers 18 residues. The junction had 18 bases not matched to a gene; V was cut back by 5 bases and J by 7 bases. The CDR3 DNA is TGTGCTCTTGGGATTCGGCCTTCCCCGTACTGGGGGATATGTAAACTCATCTTT. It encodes CALGIRPSPYWGICKLIF.

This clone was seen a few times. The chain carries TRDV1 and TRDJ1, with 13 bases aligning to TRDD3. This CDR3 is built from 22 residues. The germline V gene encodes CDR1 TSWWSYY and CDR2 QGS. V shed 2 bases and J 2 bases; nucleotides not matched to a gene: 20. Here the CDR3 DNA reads TGTGCTCTTGGGGAATCTTTAAGTCCTACGGGGACTGGGGGATACGTTACCGATAAACTCATCTTT. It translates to CALGESLSPTGTGGYVTDKLIF.

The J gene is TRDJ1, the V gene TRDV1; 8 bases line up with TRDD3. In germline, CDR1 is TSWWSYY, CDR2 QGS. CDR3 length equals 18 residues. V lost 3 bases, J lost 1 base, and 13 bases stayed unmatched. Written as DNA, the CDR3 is TGTGCTCTTGGGGACTCCCCCGTACTGGGGGCTCCCACCGATAAACTCATCTTT. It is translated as CALGDSPVLGAPTDKLIF.

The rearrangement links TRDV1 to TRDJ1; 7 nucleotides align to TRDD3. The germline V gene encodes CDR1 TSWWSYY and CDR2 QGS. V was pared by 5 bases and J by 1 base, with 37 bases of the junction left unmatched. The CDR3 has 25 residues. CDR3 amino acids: CALGTPDKSLRGAGGQVLGTDKLIF. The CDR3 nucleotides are TGTGCTCTTGGGACCCCGGACAAGTCCCTACGGGGGGCTGGGGGTCAAGTACTGGGCACCGATAAACTCATCTTT.

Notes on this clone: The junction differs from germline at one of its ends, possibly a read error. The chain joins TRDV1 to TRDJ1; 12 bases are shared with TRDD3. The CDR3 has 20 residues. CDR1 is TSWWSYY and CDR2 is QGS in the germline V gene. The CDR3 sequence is CALGEPSPYWGILENDKLIF. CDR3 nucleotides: TGTGCTCTTGGCGAACCTTCGCCCTACTGGGGGATACTCGAGAACGATAAACTCATCTTT.

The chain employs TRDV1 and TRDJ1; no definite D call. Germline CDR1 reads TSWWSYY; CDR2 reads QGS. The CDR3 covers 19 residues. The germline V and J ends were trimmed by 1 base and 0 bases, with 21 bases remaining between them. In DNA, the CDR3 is TGTGCTCTTGGGGAACCCTCTCCCTTACACGACTTGTACACCGATAAACTCATCTTT. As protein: CALGEPSPLHDLYTDKLIF.

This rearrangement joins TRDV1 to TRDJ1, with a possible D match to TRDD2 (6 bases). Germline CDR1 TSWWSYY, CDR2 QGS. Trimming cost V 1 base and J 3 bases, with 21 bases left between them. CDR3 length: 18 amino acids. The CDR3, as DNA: TGTGCTCTTGGGGAACGATTCTCCTACGTGCGAGGGCCCGATAAACTCATCTTT. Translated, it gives CALGERFSYVRGPDKLIF.

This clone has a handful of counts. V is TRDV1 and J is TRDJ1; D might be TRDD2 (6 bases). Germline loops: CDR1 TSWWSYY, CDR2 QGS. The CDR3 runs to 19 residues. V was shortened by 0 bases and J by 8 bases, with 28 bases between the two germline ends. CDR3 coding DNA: TGTGCTCTTGGGGAACTACCTCCTACGGCGTCCTTGGGGCCGCCGAAACTCATCTTT. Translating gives CALGELPPTASLGPPKLIF.

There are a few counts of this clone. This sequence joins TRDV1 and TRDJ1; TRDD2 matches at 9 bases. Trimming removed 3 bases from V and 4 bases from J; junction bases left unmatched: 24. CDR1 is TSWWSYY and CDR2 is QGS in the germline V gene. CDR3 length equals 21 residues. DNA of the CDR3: TGTGCTCTTGGGGAGCTCGAGGCCTTCCTACGTCGTTGGGGACTCGGCGATAAACTCATCTTT. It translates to CALGELEAFLRRWGLGDKLIF.

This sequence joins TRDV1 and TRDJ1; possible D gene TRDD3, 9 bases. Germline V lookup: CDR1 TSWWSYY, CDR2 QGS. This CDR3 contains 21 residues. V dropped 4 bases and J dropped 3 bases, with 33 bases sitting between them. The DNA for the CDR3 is TGTGCTCTTGGGGTTCAGGCCTTCCTAGGAAGGTGGGGGATAAGCCCCGATAAACTCATCTTT. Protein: CALGVQAFLGRWGISPDKLIF.

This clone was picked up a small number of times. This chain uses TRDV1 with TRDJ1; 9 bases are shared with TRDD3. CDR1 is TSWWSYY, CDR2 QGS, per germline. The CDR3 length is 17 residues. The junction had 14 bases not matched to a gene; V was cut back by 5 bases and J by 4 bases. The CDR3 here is CALGKTCTGIRDDKLIF. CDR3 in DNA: TGTGCTCTTGGGAAGACGTGCACGGGGATACGCGACGATAAACTCATCTTT.

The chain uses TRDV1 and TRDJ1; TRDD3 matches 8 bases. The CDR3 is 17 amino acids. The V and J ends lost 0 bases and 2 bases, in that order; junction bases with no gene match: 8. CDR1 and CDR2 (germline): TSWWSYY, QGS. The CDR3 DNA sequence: TGTGCTCTTGGGGAACTCTGGCTTACTGGGGGGACCGATAAACTCATCTTT. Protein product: CALGELWLTGGTDKLIF.

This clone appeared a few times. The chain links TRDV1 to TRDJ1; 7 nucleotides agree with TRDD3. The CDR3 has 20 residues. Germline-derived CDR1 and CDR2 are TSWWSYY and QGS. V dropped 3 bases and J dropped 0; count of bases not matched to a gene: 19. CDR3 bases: TGTGCTCTTGGGGACCGAACGCTTACCCGGGGGATCCAGTACACCGATAAACTCATCTTT. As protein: CALGDRTLTRGIQYTDKLIF.

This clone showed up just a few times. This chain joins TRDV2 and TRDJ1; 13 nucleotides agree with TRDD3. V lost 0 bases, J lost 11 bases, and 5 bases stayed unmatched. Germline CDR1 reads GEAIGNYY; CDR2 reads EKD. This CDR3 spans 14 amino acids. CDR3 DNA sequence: TGTGCCTGTGACACCGAACTGGGGGATACGGTGCTCATCTTT. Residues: CACDTELGDTVLIF.